This T cell receptor beta chain was recorded in a study of CD8+ T cells in alopecia areata. Study results and caveats: In blood and scalp, many expanded lesional clones persisted during tofacitinib. Among the 100 top clones, expanded CD8+ clones, like scalp clonality, were significantly decreased by tofacitinib. Just one nonresponder means the tie between baseline CD8+ expansion and response stays uncertain.

Regarding treatment: oral pan-JAK inhibitor, 5-10 mg twice daily. Lesional scalp punch biopsies and peripheral blood were collected from alopecia areata patients. Details on this clone: Its specificity is not known.

This CDR3 has 11 amino acids. V was clipped by 3 bases and J by 6 bases, with 5 bases between them. CDR1 is MNHNY and CDR2 is SVGAGI in the germline V gene (reference sequence). RNA was extracted and reverse transcribed into cDNA as the sequencing template. The repertoire was sequenced with immunoSEQ multiplex PCR; TCRdb's copy has only in-frame clones and lacks some. The data contain under 350,000 clones, 55% to 75% of them singletons. The receptor was derived from a human donor with alopecia areata. The chain combines TRBV6-6 with TRBJ2-5; D remains ambiguous. Sequencing was performed on CD4+ T cells sorted from blood, taken at week 24, from a patient treated with tofacitinib. CDR3 loop: CASSYMKTQYF. As DNA, the CDR3 is TGTGCCAGCAGTTATATGAAGACCCAGTACTTC.